This T cell receptor beta chain was observed in a study of shared clonotypes between healthy human individuals. As to this clone: The antigen is unknown.

V dropped 1 base and J dropped 4 bases, with 15 bases sitting between them. Germline V lookup: CDR1 SEHNR, CDR2 FQNEAQ (reference sequence). The CDR3 covers 16 residues. Deep was the level used in running the assay. Assay: immunoSEQ multiplex PCR; the TCRdb copy retains only in-frame clones and omits some. The sample lists about 2.4 million clones, 90% to 95% seen once, with over 0.12% in the top ten. General study findings and limits: The expectation was that sequencing depth would affect clonotype sharing among donors. Larger estimated richness was generally recorded for naive subsets relative to memory subsets. The sole specimen, blood, was sampled, and tissue repertoires likely differ.

The chain couples TRBV7-9 to TRBJ2-3; D is ambiguous. The sample consisted of naive CD4+ T cells sorted from blood. Subset: CD45RA+ positively selected. This clonotype was obtained from a man younger than 35 in good health. CDR3 loop: CASSLVVGPKSDTQYF. CDR3 coding DNA: TGTGCCAGCAGCTTAGTGGTCGGCCCGAAGTCAGATACGCAGTATTTT.